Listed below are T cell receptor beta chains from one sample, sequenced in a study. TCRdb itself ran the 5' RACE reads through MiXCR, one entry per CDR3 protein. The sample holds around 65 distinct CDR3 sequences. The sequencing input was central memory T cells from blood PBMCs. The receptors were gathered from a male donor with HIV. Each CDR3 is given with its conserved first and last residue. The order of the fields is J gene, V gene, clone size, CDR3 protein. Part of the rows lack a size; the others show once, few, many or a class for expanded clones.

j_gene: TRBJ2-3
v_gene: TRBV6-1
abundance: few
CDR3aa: CASSAGGGAADTQYF

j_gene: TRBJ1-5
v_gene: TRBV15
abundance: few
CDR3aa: CATSSDRWIDPEYSNQPQHF

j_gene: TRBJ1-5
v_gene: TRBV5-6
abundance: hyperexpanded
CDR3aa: CASSLTGDQPQHF

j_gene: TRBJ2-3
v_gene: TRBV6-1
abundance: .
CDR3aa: CASSVEGQHTDTQYF

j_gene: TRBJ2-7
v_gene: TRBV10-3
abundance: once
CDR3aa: CAINPTRTYEQYF

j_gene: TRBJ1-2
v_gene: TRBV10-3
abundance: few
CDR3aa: CAISESTDNYGYTF